The 3 T cell receptor beta chains reported below all come from one sample, sequenced in a study of immune evolution from preneoplasia to lung adenocarcinoma. The repertoire was sequenced with immunoSEQ multiplex PCR; TCRdb's copy has only in-frame clones and lacks some. Among 3,500 to 5,000 clones, about 80% were seen once, and the ten largest hold approximately 11%. The sample comprised FFPE minimally invasive lung adenocarcinoma tissue. All receptors derive from a person between 70 and 80 years old with lung adenocarcinoma.

This chain connects TRBV11-2 to TRBJ2-7, with D maybe TRBD2 (6 bases). CDR3 length: 13 amino acids. The germline gives CDR1 SGHAT, CDR2 FQNNGV. Deletions cut 2 bases from V and 5 bases from J, with 10 bases between. The CDR3 spells CASSLSGGHEQYF. The CDR3 bases are TGTGCCAGCAGCTTATCCGGGGGACACGAGCAGTACTTC.

V gene TRBV6-1 combines with J gene TRBJ2-7, with D uncertain. V was pared by 3 bases and J by 4 bases, with 1 base between. Germline V CDR1 and CDR2: MNHNS, SASEGT. There are 10 residues in the CDR3. CDR3 in amino acids: CASSEYEQYF. DNA for the CDR3: TGTGCCAGCAGTGAGTACGAGCAGTACTTC.

This clone appeared once. The chain has TRBV7-2 and TRBJ2-4; D is uncertain. Germline V gene data show CDR1 as SGHTA and CDR2 as FQGNSA. This CDR3 has 13 residues. With 4 bases removed from V and 4 bases from J, the gap between germline ends came to 8 bases. The DNA for the CDR3 is TGTGCCAGCAGCTATAGGGCTAAAAACATTCAGTACTTC. It encodes CASSYRAKNIQYF.